This TCR beta chain was sequenced in a study of shared clonotypes between healthy human individuals. Across the study: There were three CD4 naive, three CD4 memory, two CD8 naive and one CD8 memory plates per donor. Study conclusions and caveats: Sequencing depth was predicted to influence how clonotypes are shared among donors. It was observed that roughly 4.8% of naive CD4 clonotypes were shared across four donors. The four-donor shared clonotypes exceeded non-shared clonotypes in generation probability, with non-shared ones scoring lower.

About this clone itself: Its specificity is unknown.

Sequencing used immunoSEQ multiplex PCR; TCRdb keeps in-frame clones, though not all of them. The sample has 2 million to 2.5 million clones, 85% to 95% seen once. There are 15 residues in the CDR3. Per germline, CDR1 LNHDA and CDR2 SQIVND (reference sequence). V lost 5 bases, J lost 0 bases, and 13 bases lay in between. Sequencing was performed on naive CD4+ T cells from PBMCs. Subset given: CD45RA+ positively selected. This clonotype was obtained from a young man in good health. Some clones in this sample may be carry-over from other donors' samples. The chain has TRBV19 and TRBJ1-1, with D possibly being TRBD1 (6 bases). CDR3 loop: CASSPKTGLNTEAFF. The CDR3 bases are TGTGCCAGTAGTCCCAAGACAGGCCTGAACACTGAAGCTTTCTTT.